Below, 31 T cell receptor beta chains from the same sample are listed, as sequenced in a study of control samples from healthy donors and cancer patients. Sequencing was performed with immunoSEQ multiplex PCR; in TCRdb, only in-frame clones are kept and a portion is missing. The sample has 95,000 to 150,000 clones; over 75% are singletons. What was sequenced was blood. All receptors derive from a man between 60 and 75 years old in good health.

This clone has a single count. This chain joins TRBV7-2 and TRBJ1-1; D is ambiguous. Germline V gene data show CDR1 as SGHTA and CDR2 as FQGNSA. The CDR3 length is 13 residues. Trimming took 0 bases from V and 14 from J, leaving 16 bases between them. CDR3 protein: CASSLALRQTRFF. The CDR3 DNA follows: TGTGCCAGCAGCTTAGCGCTTCGGCAGACAAGATTCTTT.

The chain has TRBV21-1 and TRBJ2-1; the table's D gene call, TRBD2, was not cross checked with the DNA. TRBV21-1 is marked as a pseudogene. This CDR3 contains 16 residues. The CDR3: CASSKGLAGGTNEQFF. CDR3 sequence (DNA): TGTGCCAGCAGCAAGGGACTAGCGGGGGGCACGAATGAGCAGTTCTTC.

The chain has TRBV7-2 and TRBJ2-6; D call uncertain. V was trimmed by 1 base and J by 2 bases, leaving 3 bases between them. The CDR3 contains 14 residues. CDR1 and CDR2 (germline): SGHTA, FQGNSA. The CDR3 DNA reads TGTGCCAGCAGCTTAGGGCCTGGGGCCAACGTCCTGACTTTC. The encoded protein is CASSLGPGANVLTF.

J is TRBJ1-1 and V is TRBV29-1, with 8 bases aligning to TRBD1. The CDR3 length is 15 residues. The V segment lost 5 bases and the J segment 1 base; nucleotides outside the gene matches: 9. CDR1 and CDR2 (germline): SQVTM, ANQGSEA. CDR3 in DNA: TGCAGCGTTACCGGACAGGGAAGGACGAACACTGAAGCTTTCTTT. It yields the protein CSVTGQGRTNTEAFF. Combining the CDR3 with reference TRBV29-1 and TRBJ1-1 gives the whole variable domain SAVISQKPSRDICQRGTSLTIQCQVDSQVTMMFWYRQQPGQSLTLIATANQGSEATYESGFVIDKFPISRPNLTFSTLTVSNMSPEDSSIYLCSVTGQGRTNTEAFFGQGTRLTVV.

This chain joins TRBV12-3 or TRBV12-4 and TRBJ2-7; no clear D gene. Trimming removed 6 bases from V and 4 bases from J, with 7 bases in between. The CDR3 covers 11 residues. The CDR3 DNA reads TGTGCCAGCAGCCAGTATTACGAGCAGTACTTC. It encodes CASSQYYEQYF.

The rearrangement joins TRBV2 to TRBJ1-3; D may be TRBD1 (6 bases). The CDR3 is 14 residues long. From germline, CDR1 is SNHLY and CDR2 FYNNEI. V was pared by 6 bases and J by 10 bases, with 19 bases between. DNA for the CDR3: TGTGCCAGCAGGCCGATGATTCAGGGGCCAACCATATATTTT. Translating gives CASRPMIQGPTIYF. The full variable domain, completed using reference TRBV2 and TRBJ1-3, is EPEVTQTPSHQVTQMGQEVILRCVPISNHLYFYWYRQILGQKVEFLVSFYNNEISEKSEIFDDQFSVERPDGSNFTLKIRSTKLEDSAMYFCASRPMIQGPTIYFGEGSWLTVV.

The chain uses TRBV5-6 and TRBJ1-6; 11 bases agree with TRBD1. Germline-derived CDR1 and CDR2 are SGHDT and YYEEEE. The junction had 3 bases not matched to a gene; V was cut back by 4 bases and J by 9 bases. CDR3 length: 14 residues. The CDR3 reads CASSRDRGISPLHF. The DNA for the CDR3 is TGTGCCAGCAGCCGGGACAGGGGGATTTCACCCCTCCACTTT.

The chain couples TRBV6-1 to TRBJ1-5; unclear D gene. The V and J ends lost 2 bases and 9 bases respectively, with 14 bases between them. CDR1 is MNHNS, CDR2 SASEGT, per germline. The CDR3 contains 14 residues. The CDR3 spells CASSEWVGSGPQHF. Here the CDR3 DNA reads TGTGCCAGCAGTGAATGGGTAGGGAGTGGGCCCCAGCATTTT.

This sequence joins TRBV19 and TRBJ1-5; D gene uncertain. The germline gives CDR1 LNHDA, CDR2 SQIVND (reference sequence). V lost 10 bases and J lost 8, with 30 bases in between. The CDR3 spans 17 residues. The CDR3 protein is CATSQLEGLQPSEPQHF. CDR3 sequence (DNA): TGTGCCACCTCCCAACTAGAGGGTCTGCAACCTTCTGAGCCCCAGCATTTT. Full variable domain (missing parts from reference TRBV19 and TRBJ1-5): DGGITQSPKYLFRKEGQNVTLSCEQNLNHDAMYWYRQDPGQGLRLIYYSQIVNDFQKGDIAEGYSVSREKKESFPLTVTSAQKNPTAFYLCATSQLEGLQPSEPQHFGDGTRLSIL.

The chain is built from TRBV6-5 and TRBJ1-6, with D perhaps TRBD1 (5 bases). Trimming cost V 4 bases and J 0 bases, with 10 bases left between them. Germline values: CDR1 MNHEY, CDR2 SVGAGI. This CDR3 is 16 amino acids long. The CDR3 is CASSLDSRSYNSPLHF. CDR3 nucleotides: TGTGCCAGCAGTTTAGACAGCCGCTCCTATAATTCACCCCTCCACTTT.

CDR3 loop: CASSFADEQYF. The CDR3 DNA reads as TGTGCCAGCAGCTTCGCGGACGAGCAGTACTTC. The chain has TRBV7-2 and TRBJ2-7; no reliable D call. CDR3 length equals 11 residues. Germline V CDR1 and CDR2: SGHTA, FQGNSA. The V and J ends lost 3 bases and 5 bases respectively, with 5 bases between them.

This CDR3 reads CAISESPGGYEQYF. The CDR3, as DNA: TGTGCCATCAGTGAGTCGCCCGGGGGCTACGAGCAGTACTTC. The chain joins TRBV10-3 to TRBJ2-7, with a tentative D call TRBD2 (6 bases). The germline CDR1 and CDR2 sequences are ENHRY and SYGVKD. V shed 0 bases and J shed 3 bases, with 9 bases lying between them. The length of the CDR3 is 14 residues.

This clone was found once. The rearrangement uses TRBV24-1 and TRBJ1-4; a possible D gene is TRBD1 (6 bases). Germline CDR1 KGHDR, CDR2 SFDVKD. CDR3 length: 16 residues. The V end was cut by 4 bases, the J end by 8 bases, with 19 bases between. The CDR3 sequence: CATSDRGTSQGEKLFF. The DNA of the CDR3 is TGTGCCACCAGTGACCGAGGGACATCTCAGGGCGAAAAACTGTTTTTT.

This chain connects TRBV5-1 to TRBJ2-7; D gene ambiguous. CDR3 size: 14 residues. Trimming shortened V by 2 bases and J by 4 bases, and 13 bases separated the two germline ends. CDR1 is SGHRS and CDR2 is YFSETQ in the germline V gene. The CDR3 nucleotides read TGCGCCAGCAGCTTAGATGTTTCGTTGTACGAGCAGTACTTC. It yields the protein CASSLDVSLYEQYF. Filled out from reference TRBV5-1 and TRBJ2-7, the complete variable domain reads KAGVTQTPRYLIKTRGQQVTLSCSPISGHRSVSWYQQTPGQGLQFLFEYFSETQRNKGNFPGRFSGRQFSNSRSEMNVSTLELGDSALYLCASSLDVSLYEQYFGPGTRLTVT.

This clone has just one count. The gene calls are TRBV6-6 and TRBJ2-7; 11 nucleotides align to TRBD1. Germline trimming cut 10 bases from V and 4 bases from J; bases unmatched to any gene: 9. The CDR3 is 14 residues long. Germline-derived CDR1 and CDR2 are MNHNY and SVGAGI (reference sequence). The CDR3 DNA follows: TGTGCCACAAGACCGGGACAGGGGGTATACGAGCAGTACTTC. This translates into CATRPGQGVYEQYF.

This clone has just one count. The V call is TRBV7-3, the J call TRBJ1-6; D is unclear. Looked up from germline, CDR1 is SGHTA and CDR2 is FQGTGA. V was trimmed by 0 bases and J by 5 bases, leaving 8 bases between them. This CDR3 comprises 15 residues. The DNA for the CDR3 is TGTGCCAGCAGCTTAACCGGGGTAGATAATTCACCCCTCCACTTT. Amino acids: CASSLTGVDNSPLHF.

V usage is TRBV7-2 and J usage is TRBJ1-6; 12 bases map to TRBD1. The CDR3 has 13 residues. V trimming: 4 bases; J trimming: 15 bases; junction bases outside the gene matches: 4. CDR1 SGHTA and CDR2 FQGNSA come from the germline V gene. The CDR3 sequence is CASSSWDRGLLHF. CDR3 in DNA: TGTGCCAGCAGCTCGTGGGACAGGGGGCTCCTCCACTTT.

CDR3 DNA sequence: TGTGCCAGCAGGGCTAATGAAAAACTGTTTTTT. It specifies CASRANEKLFF. V and J are TRBV28 and TRBJ1-4, with unresolved D. CDR3 length: 11 amino acids. V shed 6 bases and J shed 3 bases, with 2 bases lying between them. Germline-derived CDR1 and CDR2 are MDHEN and SYDVKM.

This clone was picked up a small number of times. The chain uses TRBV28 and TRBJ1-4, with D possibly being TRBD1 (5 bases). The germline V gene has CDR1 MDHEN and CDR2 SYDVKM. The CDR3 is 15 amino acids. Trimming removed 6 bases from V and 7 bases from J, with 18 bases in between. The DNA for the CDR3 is TGTGCCAGCAGCGATGGGGGGTCTAGGGGTGAAAAACTGTTTTTT. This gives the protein CASSDGGSRGEKLFF.

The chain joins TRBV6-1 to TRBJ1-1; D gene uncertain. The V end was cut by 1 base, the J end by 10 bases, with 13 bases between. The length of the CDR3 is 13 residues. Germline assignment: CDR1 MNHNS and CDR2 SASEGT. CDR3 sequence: CASSEVRGKGAFF. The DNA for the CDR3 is TGTGCCAGCAGTGAAGTACGGGGTAAGGGAGCTTTCTTT.

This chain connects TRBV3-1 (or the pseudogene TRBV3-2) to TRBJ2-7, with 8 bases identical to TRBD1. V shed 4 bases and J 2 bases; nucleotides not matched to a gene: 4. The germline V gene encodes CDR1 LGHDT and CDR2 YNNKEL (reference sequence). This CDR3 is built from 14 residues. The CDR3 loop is CASSPGQVTYEQYF. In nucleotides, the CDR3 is TGTGCCAGCAGCCCGGGACAGGTCACCTACGAGCAGTACTTC.

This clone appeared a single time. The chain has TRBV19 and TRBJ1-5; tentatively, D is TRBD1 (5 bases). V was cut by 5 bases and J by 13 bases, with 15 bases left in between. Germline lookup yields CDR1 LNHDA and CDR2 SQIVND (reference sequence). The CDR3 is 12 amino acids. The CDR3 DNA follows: TGTGCCAGTAGTTATTTTTCGGGGGAGCAGCATTTT. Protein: CASSYFSGEQHF.

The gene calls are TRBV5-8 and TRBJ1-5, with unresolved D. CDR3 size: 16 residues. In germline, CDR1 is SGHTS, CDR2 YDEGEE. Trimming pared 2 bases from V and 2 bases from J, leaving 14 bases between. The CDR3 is CASSFGGSQGNQPQHF. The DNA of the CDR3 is TGTGCCAGCAGCTTCGGTGGCTCCCAAGGCAATCAGCCCCAGCATTTT.

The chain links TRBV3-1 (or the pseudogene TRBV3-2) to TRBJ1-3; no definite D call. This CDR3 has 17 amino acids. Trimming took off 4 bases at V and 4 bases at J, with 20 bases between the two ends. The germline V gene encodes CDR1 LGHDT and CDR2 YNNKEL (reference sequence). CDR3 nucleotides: TGTGCCAGCAGCCTCCCCCTTGCGGGGATAGGGGGAAACACCATATATTTT. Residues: CASSLPLAGIGGNTIYF.

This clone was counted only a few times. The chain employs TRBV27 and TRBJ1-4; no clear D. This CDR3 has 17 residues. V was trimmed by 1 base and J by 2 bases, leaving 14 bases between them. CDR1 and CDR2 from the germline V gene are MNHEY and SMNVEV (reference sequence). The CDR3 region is CASSLLSRPLTNEKLFF. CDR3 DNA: TGTGCCAGCAGTTTATTAAGTCGGCCATTGACTAATGAAAAACTGTTTTTT.

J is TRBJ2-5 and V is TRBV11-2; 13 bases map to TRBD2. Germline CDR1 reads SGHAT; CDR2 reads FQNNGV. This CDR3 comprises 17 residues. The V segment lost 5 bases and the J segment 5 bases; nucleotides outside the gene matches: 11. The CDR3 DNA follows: TGTGCCAGCAGCGCAACCCCGGGACTAGCGGGGATCGAGACCCAGTACTTC. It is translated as CASSATPGLAGIETQYF.

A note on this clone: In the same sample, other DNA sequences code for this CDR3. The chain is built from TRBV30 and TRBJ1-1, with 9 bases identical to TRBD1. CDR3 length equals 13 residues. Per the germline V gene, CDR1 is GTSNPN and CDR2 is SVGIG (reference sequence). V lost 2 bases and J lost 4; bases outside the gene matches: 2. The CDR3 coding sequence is TGTGCCTGGAGTAGACAGGGGGGCACTGAAGCTTTCTTT. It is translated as CAWSRQGGTEAFF.

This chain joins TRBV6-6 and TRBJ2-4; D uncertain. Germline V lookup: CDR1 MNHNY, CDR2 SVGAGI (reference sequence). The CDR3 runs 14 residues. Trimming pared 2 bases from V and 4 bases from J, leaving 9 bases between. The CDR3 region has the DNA TGTGCCAGCAGTTACCCGGCAGCTAAAAACATTCAGTACTTC. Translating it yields CASSYPAAKNIQYF.

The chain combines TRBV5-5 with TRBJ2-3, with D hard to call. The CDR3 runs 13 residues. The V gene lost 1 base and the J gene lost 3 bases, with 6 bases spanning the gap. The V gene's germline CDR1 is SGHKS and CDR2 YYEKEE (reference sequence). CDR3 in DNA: TGTGCCAGCAGCTTGTTCAGGACAGATACGCAGTATTTT. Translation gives CASSLFRTDTQYF.

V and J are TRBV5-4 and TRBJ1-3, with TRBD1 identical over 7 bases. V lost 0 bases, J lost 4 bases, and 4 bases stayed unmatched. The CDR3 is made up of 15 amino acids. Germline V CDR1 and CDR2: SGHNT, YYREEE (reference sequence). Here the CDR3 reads CASSLGQGVGNTIYF. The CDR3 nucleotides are TGTGCCAGCAGCTTGGGACAGGGAGTAGGAAACACCATATATTTT.

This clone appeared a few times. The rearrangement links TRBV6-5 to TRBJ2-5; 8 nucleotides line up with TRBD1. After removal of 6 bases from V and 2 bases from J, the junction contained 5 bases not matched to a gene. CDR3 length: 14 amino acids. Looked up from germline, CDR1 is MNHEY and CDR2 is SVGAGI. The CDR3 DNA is TGTGCCAGCAGAGTCCGGACAGGGCAAGAGACCCAGTACTTC. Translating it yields CASRVRTGQETQYF.